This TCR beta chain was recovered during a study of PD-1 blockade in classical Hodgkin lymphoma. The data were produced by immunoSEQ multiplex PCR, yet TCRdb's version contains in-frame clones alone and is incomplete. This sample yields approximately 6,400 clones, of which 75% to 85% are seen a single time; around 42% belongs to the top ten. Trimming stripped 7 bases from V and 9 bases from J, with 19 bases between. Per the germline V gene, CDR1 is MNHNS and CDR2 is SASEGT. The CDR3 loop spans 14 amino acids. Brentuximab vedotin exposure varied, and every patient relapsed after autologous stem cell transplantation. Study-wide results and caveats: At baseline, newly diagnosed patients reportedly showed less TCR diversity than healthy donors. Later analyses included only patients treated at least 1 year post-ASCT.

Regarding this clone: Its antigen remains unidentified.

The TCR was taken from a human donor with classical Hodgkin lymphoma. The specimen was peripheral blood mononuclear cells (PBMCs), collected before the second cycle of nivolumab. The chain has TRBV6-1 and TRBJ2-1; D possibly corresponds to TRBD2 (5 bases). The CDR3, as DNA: TGTGCCAGCAAAGGGAGACTGCCCACCTTTGAGCAGTTCTTC. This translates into CASKGRLPTFEQFF.